The rows below give T cell receptor beta chains drawn from one sample of a study of T cell changes during pregnancy in multiple sclerosis. Using immunoSEQ multiplex PCR, the repertoire was profiled, and TCRdb retains in-frame clones only, with some absent. The profile shows approximately 41,000 clones, 94% of them singletons. The material sequenced was CD4+ T cells from peripheral blood mononuclear cells, taken in the second trimester of pregnancy. All receptors come from a female donor with multiple sclerosis, enrolled in a pregnancy study. Each CDR3 is given with its conserved first and last residue. Each record gives: clone size, V gene, D gene, J gene, CDR3 protein, CDR3 DNA. A D gene is named only where the DNA matches it firmly. For some rows the clone size is stated as once, few or many, or as a class when expanded; others skip it.

size: -; V: TRBV4-3; D: -; J: TRBJ1-2; CDR3: CASSQVANYGYTF; DNA: TGCGCCAGCAGCCAAGTAGCTAACTATGGCTACACCTTC
size: -; V: TRBV28; D: -; J: TRBJ1-1; CDR3: CATRGGGGTEAFF; DNA: TGTGCCACCCGGGGAGGTGGGGGTACTGAAGCTTTCTTT
size: -; V: TRBV4-3; D: -; J: TRBJ2-7; CDR3: CASSQELSYEQYF; DNA: TGCGCCAGCAGCCAGGAGCTATCCTACGAGCAGTACTTC
size: -; V: TRBV5-1; D: TRBD2; J: TRBJ2-2; CDR3: CASSLLAGGPDGELFF; DNA: TGCGCCAGCAGCTTGCTAGCGGGGGGGCCCGACGGGGAGCTGTTTTTT
size: -; V: TRBV5-5; D: -; J: TRBJ1-3; CDR3: CASSLGRAGNTIYF; DNA: TGTGCCAGCAGCTTGGGACGGGCTGGAAACACCATATATTTT
size: -; V: TRBV4-3; D: -; J: TRBJ1-1; CDR3: CASSPTRGNTEAFF; DNA: TGCGCCAGCAGCCCCACCAGGGGGAACACTGAAGCTTTCTTT
size: -; V: TRBV18; D: -; J: TRBJ2-1; CDR3: CASSPPAGLHEQFF; DNA: TGTGCCAGCTCACCGCCGGCAGGGCTACATGAGCAGTTCTTC
size: -; V: TRBV2; D: -; J: TRBJ2-3; CDR3: CASSVEGTDTQYF; DNA: TGTGCCAGCAGTGTGGAGGGCACAGATACGCAGTATTTT
size: -; V: TRBV7-6; D: TRBD1; J: TRBJ1-5; CDR3: CASSSGTVSNQPQHF; DNA: TGTGCCAGCAGCTCTGGGACAGTGAGCAATCAGCCCCAGCATTTT
size: -; V: TRBV19; D: -; J: TRBJ1-3; CDR3: CASSMRGLSGNTIYF; DNA: TGTGCCAGTAGTATGCGGGGGCTCTCTGGAAACACCATATATTTT
size: -; V: TRBV6-6; D: -; J: TRBJ1-3; CDR3: CASNKGDTIYF; DNA: TGTGCCAGTAACAAAGGGGACACCATATATTTT
size: -; V: TRBV18; D: -; J: TRBJ2-1; CDR3: CASSPPGTVYNEQFF; DNA: TGTGCCAGCTCACCACCGGGTACAGTCTACAATGAGCAGTTCTTC
size: -; V: TRBV7-6; D: TRBD2; J: TRBJ2-1; CDR3: CASSLAPGLADNEQFF; DNA: TGTGCCAGCAGCTTAGCGCCGGGACTAGCGGACAATGAGCAGTTCTTC
size: -; V: TRBV6-6; D: TRBD2; J: TRBJ2-7; CDR3: CASRGTGGYEQYF; DNA: TGTGCCAGCAGAGGAACGGGAGGCTACGAGCAGTACTTC
size: once; V: TRBV5-1; D: TRBD1; J: TRBJ2-7; CDR3: CASSLNTGAYEQYF; DNA: TGCGCCAGCAGCTTGAATACAGGGGCGTACGAGCAGTACTTC
size: -; V: TRBV7-9; D: -; J: TRBJ1-1; CDR3: CASSLTGLNTEAFF; DNA: TGTGCCAGCAGCTTAACAGGACTAAACACTGAAGCTTTCTTT
size: -; V: TRBV5-1; D: TRBD1; J: TRBJ2-7; CDR3: CASSLFETGVREQYF; DNA: TGCGCCAGCAGCCTCTTTGAGACAGGGGTACGCGAGCAGTACTTC
size: -; V: TRBV19; D: TRBD2; J: TRBJ2-3; CDR3: CASSWGAGGLGTQYF; DNA: TGTGCCAGTAGCTGGGGTGCGGGGGGCCTAGGTACGCAGTATTTT
size: -; V: TRBV28; D: TRBD1; J: TRBJ1-1; CDR3: CASSSLGQANTEAFF; DNA: TGTGCCAGCAGTTCCCTGGGACAGGCGAACACTGAAGCTTTCTTT
size: -; V: TRBV5-4; D: TRBD2; J: TRBJ2-1; CDR3: CASSLAGRVNEQFF; DNA: TGTGCCAGCAGTCTAGCGGGACGGGTCAATGAGCAGTTCTTC
size: -; V: TRBV19; D: -; J: TRBJ2-7; CDR3: CASSPRSRGAYEQYF; DNA: TGTGCCAGTAGTCCCCGGTCCAGGGGAGCCTACGAGCAGTACTTC
size: once; V: TRBV7-6; D: -; J: TRBJ1-5; CDR3: CASSLGSYSNQPQHF; DNA: TGTGCCAGCAGCTTAGGGTCCTATAGCAATCAGCCCCAGCATTTT
size: few; V: TRBV11-2; D: -; J: TRBJ2-7; CDR3: CASSLNWASRVYEQYF; DNA: TGTGCCAGCAGCTTAAATTGGGCCTCGAGAGTCTACGAGCAGTACTTC
size: -; V: TRBV7-2; D: TRBD2; J: TRBJ2-2; CDR3: CASSLPLAGGPRNTGELFF; DNA: TGTGCCAGCAGCTTACCCTTAGCGGGGGGGCCTCGGAACACCGGGGAGCTGTTTTTT
size: -; V: TRBV11-1; D: TRBD1; J: TRBJ2-1; CDR3: CASSTGQSYNEQFF; DNA: TGTGCCAGCAGCACGGGACAGAGCTACAATGAGCAGTTCTTC
size: once; V: TRBV15; D: -; J: TRBJ2-3; CDR3: CATSRDRGVVADTQYF; DNA: TGTGCCACCAGCAGAGATCGGGGAGTGGTTGCAGATACGCAGTATTTT
size: once; V: TRBV15; D: -; J: TRBJ2-1; CDR3: CATRRGGGSYNEQFF; DNA: TGTGCCACCAGAAGGGGAGGGGGCTCCTACAATGAGCAGTTCTTC
size: -; V: TRBV5-8; D: TRBD2; J: TRBJ2-3; CDR3: CASSRGLAGEDTQYF; DNA: TGTGCCAGCAGCCGAGGGCTAGCGGGGGAAGATACGCAGTATTTT
size: -; V: TRBV28; D: TRBD1; J: TRBJ2-7; CDR3: CASSRTGGLYEQYF; DNA: TGTGCCAGCAGTAGGACAGGGGGCCTGTACGAGCAGTACTTC
size: once; V: TRBV10-1; D: -; J: TRBJ2-5; CDR3: CASSERMGGKETQYF; DNA: TGCGCCAGCAGTGAGCGGATGGGGGGAAAAGAGACCCAGTACTTC
size: -; V: TRBV21-1; D: -; J: TRBJ1-4; CDR3: CASSKNQGWGGTPSEKLFF; DNA: TGTGCCAGCAGCAAAAATCAAGGGTGGGGGGGTACACCCAGTGAAAAACTGTTTTTT
size: -; V: TRBV7-6; D: -; J: TRBJ2-2; CDR3: CATSTSNTGELFF; DNA: TGTGCCACCTCGACATCGAACACCGGGGAGCTGTTTTTT
size: -; V: TRBV9; D: TRBD2; J: TRBJ2-1; CDR3: CASSVVFSGSGNEQFF; DNA: TGTGCCAGCAGCGTAGTATTTAGCGGGAGCGGCAATGAGCAGTTCTTC
size: -; V: TRBV6-5; D: -; J: TRBJ2-7; CDR3: CASSYSSPGVGYEQYF; DNA: TGTGCCAGCAGTTACTCCTCACCCGGGGTCGGATACGAGCAGTACTTC
size: -; V: TRBV28; D: TRBD2; J: TRBJ2-2; CDR3: CASSPAGDMKREGRIHGELFF; DNA: TGTGCCAGCAGCCCCGCCGGGGATATGAAGCGGGAGGGCCGGATTCACGGGGAGCTGTTTTTT
size: -; V: TRBV23-1; D: -; J: TRBJ2-1; CDR3: CASSQFNRDKRIKVHNEQFF; DNA: TGCGCCAGCAGTCAGTTCAACCGGGACAAAAGAATCAAGGTCCACAATGAGCAGTTCTTC
size: -; V: TRBV7-9; D: -; J: TRBJ1-1; CDR3: CASFPGGGNTEAFF; DNA: TGTGCCAGCTTCCCCGGGGGGGGAAACACTGAAGCTTTCTTT
size: -; V: TRBV27; D: TRBD2; J: TRBJ2-3; CDR3: CASRLLAVPQRTDTQYF; DNA: TGTGCCAGCAGACTCCTAGCGGTTCCGCAGCGCACAGATACGCAGTATTTT
size: -; V: TRBV6-6; D: -; J: TRBJ2-7; CDR3: CASSSVLSPYEQYF; DNA: TGTGCCAGCAGTTCTGTTCTGTCTCCCTACGAGCAGTACTTC
size: -; V: TRBV11-2; D: TRBD2; J: TRBJ2-2; CDR3: CASSFLGTMNTGELFF; DNA: TGTGCCAGCAGCTTTCTCGGGACTATGAACACCGGGGAGCTGTTTTTT
size: -; V: TRBV28; D: -; J: TRBJ1-2; CDR3: CASSYFHLGQGHGYTF; DNA: TGTGCCAGCAGTTACTTCCACCTTGGGCAGGGGCACGGCTACACCTTC
size: -; V: TRBV21-1; D: -; J: TRBJ2-7; CDR3: CASDRTYEQYF; DNA: TGTGCCAGCGACAGAACCTACGAGCAGTACTTC
size: -; V: TRBV2; D: -; J: TRBJ1-3; CDR3: CASTGLRGTGNTIYF; DNA: TGTGCCAGCACTGGTCTTCGGGGAACTGGAAACACCATATATTTT
size: -; V: TRBV6-4; D: TRBD1; J: TRBJ1-6; CDR3: CASSDQGQGASPLHF; DNA: TGTGCCAGCAGTGACCAGGGACAGGGGGCTTCACCCCTCCACTTT